This record concerns one T cell receptor (beta chain) sequence. The target antigen is unknown. CDR1 is WNHNN, CDR2 SYGVQD, per germline (reference sequence). This CDR3 has 13 residues. Trimming took off 2 bases at V and 4 bases at J, with 6 bases between the two ends. Amplification used 60 Vbeta primers and 13 Jbeta primers. TCRdb keeps only in-frame clones here, not all; method: immunoSEQ multiplex PCR. This table has about 160,000 clones, about 80% appearing once. This record comes from a study of cytomegalovirus exposure and HLA in healthy donors. Regarding the study as a whole: Association with HLA alleles at 0.05 false discovery rate was found for 16,951 TCR beta sequences in a later analysis. Presence/absence analyses treated sequencing depth as roughly uniform across donors.

The sequence was obtained from a man aged 25 to 45 in good health and CMV-seronegative. Sequenced material: PBMCs. The chain uses TRBV10-1 and TRBJ2-1; D is ambiguous. The CDR3: CASSEPAYNEQFF. CDR3 sequence (DNA): TGCGCCAGCAGTGAGCCAGCGTACAATGAGCAGTTCTTC.